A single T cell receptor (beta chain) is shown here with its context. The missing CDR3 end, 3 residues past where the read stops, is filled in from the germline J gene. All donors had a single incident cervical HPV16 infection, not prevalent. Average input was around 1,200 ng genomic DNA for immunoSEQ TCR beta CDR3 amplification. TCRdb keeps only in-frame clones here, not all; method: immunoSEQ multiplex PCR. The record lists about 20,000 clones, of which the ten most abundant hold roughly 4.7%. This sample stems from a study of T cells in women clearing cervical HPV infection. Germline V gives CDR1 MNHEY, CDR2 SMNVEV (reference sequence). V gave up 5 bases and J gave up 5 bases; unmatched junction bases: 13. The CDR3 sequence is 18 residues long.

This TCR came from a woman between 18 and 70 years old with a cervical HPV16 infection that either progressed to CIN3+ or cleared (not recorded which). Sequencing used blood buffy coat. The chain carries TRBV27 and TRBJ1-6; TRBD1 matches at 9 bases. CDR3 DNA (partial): TGTGCCAGCAGTCGGGACAGGGCGGTATATGGCAATAATTCACCC. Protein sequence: CASSRDRAVYGNNSP. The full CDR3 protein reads CASSRDRAVYGNNSPLHF.